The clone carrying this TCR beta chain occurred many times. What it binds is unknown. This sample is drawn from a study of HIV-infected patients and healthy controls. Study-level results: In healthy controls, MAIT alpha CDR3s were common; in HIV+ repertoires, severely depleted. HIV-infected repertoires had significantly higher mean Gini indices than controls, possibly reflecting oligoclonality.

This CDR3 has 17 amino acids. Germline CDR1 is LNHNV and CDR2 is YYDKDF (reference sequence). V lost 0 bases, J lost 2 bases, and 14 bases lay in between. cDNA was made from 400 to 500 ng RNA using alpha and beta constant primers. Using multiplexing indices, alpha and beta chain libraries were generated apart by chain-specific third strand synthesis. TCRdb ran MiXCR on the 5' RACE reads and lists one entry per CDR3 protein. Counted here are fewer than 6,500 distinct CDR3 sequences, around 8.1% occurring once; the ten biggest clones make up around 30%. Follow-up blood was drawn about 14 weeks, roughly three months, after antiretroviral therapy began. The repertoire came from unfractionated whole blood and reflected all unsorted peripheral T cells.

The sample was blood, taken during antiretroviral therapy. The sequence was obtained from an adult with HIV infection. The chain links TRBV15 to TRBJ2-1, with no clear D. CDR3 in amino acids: CATSRDNKRVTYNEQFF. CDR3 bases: TGTGCCACCAGCAGAGATAATAAAAGGGTCACCTACAATGAGCAGTTCTTC.